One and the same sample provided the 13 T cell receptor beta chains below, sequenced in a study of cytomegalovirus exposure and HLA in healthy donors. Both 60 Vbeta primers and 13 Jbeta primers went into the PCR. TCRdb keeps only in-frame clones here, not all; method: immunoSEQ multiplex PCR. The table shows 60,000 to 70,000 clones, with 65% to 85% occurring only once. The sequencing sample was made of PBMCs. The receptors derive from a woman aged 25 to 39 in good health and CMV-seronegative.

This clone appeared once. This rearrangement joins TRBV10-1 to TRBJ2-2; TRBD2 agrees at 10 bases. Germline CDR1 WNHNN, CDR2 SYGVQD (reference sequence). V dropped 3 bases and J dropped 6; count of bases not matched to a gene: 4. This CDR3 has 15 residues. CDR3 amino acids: CASSETSGASGELFF. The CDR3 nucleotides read TGCGCCAGCAGTGAAACTAGCGGGGCATCCGGGGAGCTGTTTTTT.

The CDR3: CASSQDPGEKLFF. The CDR3 DNA is TGTGCCAGCAGCCAAGATCCGGGGGAAAAACTGTTTTTT. V usage is TRBV14 and J usage is TRBJ1-4; D gene ambiguous. V dropped 0 bases and J dropped 8 bases, with 7 bases sitting between them. The length of the CDR3 is 13 residues. Per germline, CDR1 SGHDN and CDR2 FVKESK.

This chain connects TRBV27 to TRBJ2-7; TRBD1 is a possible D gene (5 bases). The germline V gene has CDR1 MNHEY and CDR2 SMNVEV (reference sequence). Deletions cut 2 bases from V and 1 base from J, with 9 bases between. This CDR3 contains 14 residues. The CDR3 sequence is CASSLTGPSYEQYF. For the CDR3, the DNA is TGTGCCAGCAGTTTAACAGGTCCGTCCTACGAGCAGTACTTC.

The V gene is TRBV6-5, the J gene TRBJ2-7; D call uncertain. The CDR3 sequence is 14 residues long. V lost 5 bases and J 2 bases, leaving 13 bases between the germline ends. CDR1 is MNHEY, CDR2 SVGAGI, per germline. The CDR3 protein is CASSPQTEPYEQYF. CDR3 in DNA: TGTGCCAGCAGTCCCCAAACGGAGCCCTACGAGCAGTACTTC.

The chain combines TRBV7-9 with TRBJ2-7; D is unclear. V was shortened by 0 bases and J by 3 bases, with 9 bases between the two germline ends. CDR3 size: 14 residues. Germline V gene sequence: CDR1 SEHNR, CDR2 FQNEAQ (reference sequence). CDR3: CASSLAMSDYEQYF. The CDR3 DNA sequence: TGTGCCAGCAGCTTAGCCATGTCAGACTACGAGCAGTACTTC.

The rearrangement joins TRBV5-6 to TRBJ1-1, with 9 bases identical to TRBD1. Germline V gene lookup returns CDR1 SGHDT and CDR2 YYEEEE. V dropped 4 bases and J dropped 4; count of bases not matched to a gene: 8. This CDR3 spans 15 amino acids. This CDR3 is CASSPRGGQGTEAFF. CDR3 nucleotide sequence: TGTGCCAGCAGCCCGAGGGGGGGACAGGGCACTGAAGCTTTCTTT. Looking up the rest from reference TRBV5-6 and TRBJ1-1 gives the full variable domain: DAGVTQSPTHLIKTRGQQVTLRCSPKSGHDTVSWYQQALGQGPQFIFQYYEEEERQRGNFPDRFSGHQFPNYSSELNVNALLLGDSALYLCASSPRGGQGTEAFFGQGTRLTVV.

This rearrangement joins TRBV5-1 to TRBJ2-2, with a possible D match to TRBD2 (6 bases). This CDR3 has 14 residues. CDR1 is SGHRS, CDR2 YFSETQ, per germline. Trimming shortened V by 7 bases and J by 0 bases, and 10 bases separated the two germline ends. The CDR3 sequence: CASGGTSNTGELFF. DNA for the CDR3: TGCGCCAGCGGGGGGACTTCGAACACCGGGGAGCTGTTTTTT.

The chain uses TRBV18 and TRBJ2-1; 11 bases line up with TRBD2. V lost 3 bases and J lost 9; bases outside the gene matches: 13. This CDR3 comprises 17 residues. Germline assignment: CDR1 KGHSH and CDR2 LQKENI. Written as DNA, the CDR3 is TGTGCCAGCTCACCTAGTAGCGGGGGGGCCGTGCTAAGTGAGCAGTTCTTC. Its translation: CASSPSSGGAVLSEQFF.

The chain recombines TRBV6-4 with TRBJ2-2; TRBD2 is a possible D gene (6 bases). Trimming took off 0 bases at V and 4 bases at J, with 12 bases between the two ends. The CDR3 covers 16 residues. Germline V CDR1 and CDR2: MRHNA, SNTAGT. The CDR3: CASSDSAWRGTGELFF. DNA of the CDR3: TGTGCCAGCAGTGACTCGGCCTGGCGGGGCACCGGGGAGCTGTTTTTT.

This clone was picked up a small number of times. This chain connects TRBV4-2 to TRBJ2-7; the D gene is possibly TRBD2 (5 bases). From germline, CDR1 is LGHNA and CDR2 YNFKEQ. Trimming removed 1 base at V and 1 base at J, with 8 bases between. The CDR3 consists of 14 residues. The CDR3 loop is CASSQASGSYEQYF. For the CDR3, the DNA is TGTGCCAGCAGCCAAGCCTCGGGATCCTACGAGCAGTACTTC.

Here the CDR3 reads CASSPQGASYEQYF. CDR3 nucleotides: TGTGCCAGCAGCCCCCAGGGGGCTTCCTACGAGCAGTACTTC. The genes are TRBV7-2 and TRBJ2-7, with 8 bases that match TRBD1. In germline, CDR1 is SGHTA, CDR2 FQGNSA. The ends lost 5 bases at V and 1 base at J; junction bases unmatched: 4. The CDR3 is 14 amino acids.

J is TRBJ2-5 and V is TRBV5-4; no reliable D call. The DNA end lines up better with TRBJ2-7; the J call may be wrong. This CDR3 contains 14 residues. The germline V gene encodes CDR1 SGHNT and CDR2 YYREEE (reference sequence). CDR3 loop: CASSPGTVVYEQYF. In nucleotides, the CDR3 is TGTGCCAGCAGCCCCGGAACAGTCGTATACGAGCAGTACTTC.

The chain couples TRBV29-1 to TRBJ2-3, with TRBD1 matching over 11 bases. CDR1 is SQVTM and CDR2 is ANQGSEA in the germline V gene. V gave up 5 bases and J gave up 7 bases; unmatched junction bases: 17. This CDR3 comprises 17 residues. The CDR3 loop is CSVPLLVGQGGPYTQYF. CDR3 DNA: TGCAGCGTTCCCCTCCTGGTGGGACAGGGGGGCCCCTATACGCAGTATTTT.